This T cell receptor (beta chain) was documented in a study of T-cell memory formation after mild COVID-19. This clonotype has more than one count but fewer than ten. TCRdb reprocessed the 5' RACE reads with MiXCR, giving one entry per CDR3 protein. The sample has 120,000 to 150,000 distinct CDR3 sequences; approximately 5.7% are singletons. Germline V gene sequence: CDR1 LNHDA, CDR2 SQIVND (reference sequence). Trimming shortened V by 7 bases and J by 4 bases, and 13 bases separated the two germline ends. The CDR3 covers 13 residues. Sample: PBMCs or a T cell subset sorted from them (not recorded which). The rearrangement uses TRBV19 and TRBJ1-2, with a tentative D call TRBD1 (5 bases). The clonotype was recovered from an adult woman who had mild COVID-19 (a few samples of this study predate the infection). Cell type and time point are not known. The CDR3 loop is CASNVGRAYGYTF. CDR3 nucleotide sequence: TGTGCCAGTAACGTGGGCAGGGCCTATGGCTACACCTTC.